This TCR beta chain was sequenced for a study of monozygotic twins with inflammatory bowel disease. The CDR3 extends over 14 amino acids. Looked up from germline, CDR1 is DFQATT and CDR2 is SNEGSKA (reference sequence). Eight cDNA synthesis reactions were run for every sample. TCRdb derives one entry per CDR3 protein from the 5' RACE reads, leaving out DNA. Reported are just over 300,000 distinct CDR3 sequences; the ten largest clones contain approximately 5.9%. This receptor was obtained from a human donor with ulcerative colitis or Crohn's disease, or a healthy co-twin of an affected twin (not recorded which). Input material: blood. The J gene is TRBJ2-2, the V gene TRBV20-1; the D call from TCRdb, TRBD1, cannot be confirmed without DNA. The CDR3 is CSAPKRGTTGELFF.